Below are 7 T cell receptor beta chains sequenced from a single sample in a study of blood T cell repertoires in COVID-19. Using immunoSEQ multiplex PCR, the repertoire was profiled, and TCRdb retains in-frame clones only, with some absent. The profile shows more than 85,000 clones, just over 90% of them singletons. Sequenced sample: peripheral blood. The receptors originated from a man aged 60-69 years with acute or convalescent COVID-19.

The chain links TRBV5-1 to TRBJ1-1, with D possibly TRBD1 on 5 matching bases. Germline CDR1 reads SGHRS; CDR2 reads YFSETQ. This CDR3 has 12 residues. With 1 base removed from V and 4 bases from J, the gap between germline ends came to 5 bases. The CDR3 is CASSLQGTEAFF. CDR3 in DNA: TGCGCCAGCAGCTTGCAGGGCACTGAAGCTTTCTTT.

The rearrangement uses TRBV19 and TRBJ2-3; 11 bases align to TRBD2. V trimming: 5 bases; J trimming: 0 bases; junction bases outside the gene matches: 10. CDR1 is LNHDA, CDR2 SQIVND, per germline (reference sequence). This CDR3 is 18 amino acids long. In DNA, the CDR3 is TGTGCCAGTAGTCGATCACTAGCGGGAGTACATAGCACAGATACGCAGTATTTT. The encoded protein is CASSRSLAGVHSTDTQYF.

This chain uses TRBV10-1 with TRBJ2-1; TRBD2 aligns across 7 bases. The V gene end was trimmed by 2 bases and the J gene end by 10 bases; junction bases not matched to a gene: 11. Germline assignment: CDR1 WNHNN and CDR2 SYGVQD (reference sequence). This CDR3 has 15 residues. The CDR3, as DNA: TGCGCCAGCAGTGAGGGGGCGGGAGATTGGGGGGAGCAGTTCTTC. This gives the protein CASSEGAGDWGEQFF.

This clone was found a few times. The rearrangement joins TRBV7-6 to TRBJ1-5; D call uncertain. Trimming took 5 bases from V and 3 from J, leaving 14 bases between them. This CDR3 has 15 amino acids. Germline CDR1 SGHVS, CDR2 FNYEAQ. For the CDR3, the DNA is TGTGCCAGCAGCCTTGCGGAGGGATTCAATCAGCCCCAGCATTTT. It specifies CASSLAEGFNQPQHF.

J is TRBJ1-6 and V is TRBV6-5, with a tentative D call TRBD1 (5 bases). Per germline, CDR1 MNHEY and CDR2 SVGAGI. Deletions cut 6 bases from V and 3 bases from J, with 12 bases between. CDR3 size: 15 residues. The CDR3 here is CASSIGTVYNSPLHF. The CDR3 region has the DNA TGTGCCAGCAGCATCGGGACTGTCTATAATTCACCCCTCCACTTT.

This sequence joins TRBV18 and TRBJ2-1, with 8 bases matching TRBD1. Unmatched junction bases numbered 5, after V lost 4 bases and J lost 9 bases. CDR3 length equals 13 residues. CDR1 is KGHSH, CDR2 LQKENI, per germline. The CDR3 DNA follows: TGTGCCAGCTCACTGCAGGGGGCTGGTGAGCAGTTCTTC. As protein: CASSLQGAGEQFF.

This rearrangement joins TRBV3-1 (or the pseudogene TRBV3-2) to TRBJ2-3; 7 bases match TRBD2. The CDR3 covers 14 residues. Trimming at V came to 3 bases and at J to 5 bases, leaving 5 bases not matched to a gene. CDR1 is LGHDT and CDR2 is YNNKEL in the germline V gene (reference sequence). The CDR3, as DNA: TGTGCCAGCAGCCATGGGGGGGTGAGAGATACGCAGTATTTT. Encoded protein: CASSHGGVRDTQYF.